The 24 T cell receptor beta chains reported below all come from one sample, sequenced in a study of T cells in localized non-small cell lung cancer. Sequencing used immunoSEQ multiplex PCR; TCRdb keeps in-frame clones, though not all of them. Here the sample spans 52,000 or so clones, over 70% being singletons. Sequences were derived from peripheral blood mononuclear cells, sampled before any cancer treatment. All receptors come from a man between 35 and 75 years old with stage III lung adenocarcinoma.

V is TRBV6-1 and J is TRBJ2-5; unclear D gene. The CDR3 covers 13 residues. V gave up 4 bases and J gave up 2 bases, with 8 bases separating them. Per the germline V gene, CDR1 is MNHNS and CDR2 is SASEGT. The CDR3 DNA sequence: TGTGCCAGCAGTGCGACTGGACAAGAGACCCAGTACTTC. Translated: CASSATGQETQYF.

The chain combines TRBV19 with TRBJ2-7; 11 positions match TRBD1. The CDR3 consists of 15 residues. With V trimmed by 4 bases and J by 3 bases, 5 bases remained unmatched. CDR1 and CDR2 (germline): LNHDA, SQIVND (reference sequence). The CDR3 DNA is TGTGCCAGTAGTAAAACGGGACAGGGGGGCTACGAGCAGTACTTC. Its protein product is CASSKTGQGGYEQYF.

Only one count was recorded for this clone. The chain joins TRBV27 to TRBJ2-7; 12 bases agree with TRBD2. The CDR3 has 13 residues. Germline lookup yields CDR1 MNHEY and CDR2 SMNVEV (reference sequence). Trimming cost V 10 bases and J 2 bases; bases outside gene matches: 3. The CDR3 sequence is CANGLAGTYEQYF. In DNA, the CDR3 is TGTGCCAACGGACTAGCGGGGACCTACGAGCAGTACTTC.

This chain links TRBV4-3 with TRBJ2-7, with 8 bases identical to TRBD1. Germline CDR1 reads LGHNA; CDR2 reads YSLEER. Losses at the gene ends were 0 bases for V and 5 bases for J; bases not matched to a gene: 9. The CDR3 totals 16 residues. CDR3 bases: TGCGCCAGCAGCCAAGATCGAGGGACAGGAGACCACGAGCAGTACTTC. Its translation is CASSQDRGTGDHEQYF.

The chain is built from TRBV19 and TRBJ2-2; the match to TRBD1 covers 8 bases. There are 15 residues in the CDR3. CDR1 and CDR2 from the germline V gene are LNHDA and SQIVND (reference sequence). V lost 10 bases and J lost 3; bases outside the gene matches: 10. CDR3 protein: CATIRQGSDTGELFF. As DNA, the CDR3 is TGTGCCACTATAAGACAGGGGTCGGACACCGGGGAGCTGTTTTTT. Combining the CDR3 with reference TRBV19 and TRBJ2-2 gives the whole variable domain DGGITQSPKYLFRKEGQNVTLSCEQNLNHDAMYWYRQDPGQGLRLIYYSQIVNDFQKGDIAEGYSVSREKKESFPLTVTSAQKNPTAFYLCATIRQGSDTGELFFGEGSRLTVL.

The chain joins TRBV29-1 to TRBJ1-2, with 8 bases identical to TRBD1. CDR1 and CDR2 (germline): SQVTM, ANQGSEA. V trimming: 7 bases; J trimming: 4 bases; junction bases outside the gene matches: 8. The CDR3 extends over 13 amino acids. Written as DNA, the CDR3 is TGCAGCGCACTACAGGGGGAAGGCTATGGCTACACCTTC. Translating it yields CSALQGEGYGYTF.

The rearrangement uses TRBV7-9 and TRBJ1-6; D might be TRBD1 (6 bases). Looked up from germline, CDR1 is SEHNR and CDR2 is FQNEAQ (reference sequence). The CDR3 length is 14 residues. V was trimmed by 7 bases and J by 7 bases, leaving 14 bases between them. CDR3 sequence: CASNQGSENSPLHF. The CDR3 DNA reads TGTGCCAGCAACCAGGGGAGTGAGAATTCACCCCTCCACTTT.

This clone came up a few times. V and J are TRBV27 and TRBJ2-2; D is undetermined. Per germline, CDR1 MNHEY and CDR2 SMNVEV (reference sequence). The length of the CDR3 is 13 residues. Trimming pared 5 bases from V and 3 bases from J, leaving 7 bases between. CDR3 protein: CASSVGDTGELFF. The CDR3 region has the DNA TGTGCCAGCAGTGTTGGGGACACCGGGGAGCTGTTTTTT.

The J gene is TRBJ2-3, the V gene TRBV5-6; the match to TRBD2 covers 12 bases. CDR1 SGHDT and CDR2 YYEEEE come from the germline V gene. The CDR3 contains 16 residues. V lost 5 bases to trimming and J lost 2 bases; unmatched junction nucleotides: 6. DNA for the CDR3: TGTGCCAGCAGTCGAACTAGCGGGGGGAACACAGATACGCAGTATTTT. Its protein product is CASSRTSGGNTDTQYF.

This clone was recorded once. CDR3 nucleotide sequence: TGTGCCATCAGTGAGTCGAGTACCGGGAATCAGCCCCAGCATTTT. This sequence encodes CAISESSTGNQPQHF. The chain carries TRBV10-3 and TRBJ1-5, with D unresolved. V lost 0 bases and J 4 bases, leaving 10 bases between the germline ends. This CDR3 is built from 15 residues. Germline loops: CDR1 ENHRY, CDR2 SYGVKD.

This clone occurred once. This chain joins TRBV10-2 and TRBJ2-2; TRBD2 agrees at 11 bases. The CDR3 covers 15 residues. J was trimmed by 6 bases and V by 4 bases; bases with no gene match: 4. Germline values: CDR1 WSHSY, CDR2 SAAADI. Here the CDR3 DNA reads TGCGCCAGCAGTGGGCTAGCGGGAGGATCCGGGGAGCTGTTTTTT. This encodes CASSGLAGGSGELFF.

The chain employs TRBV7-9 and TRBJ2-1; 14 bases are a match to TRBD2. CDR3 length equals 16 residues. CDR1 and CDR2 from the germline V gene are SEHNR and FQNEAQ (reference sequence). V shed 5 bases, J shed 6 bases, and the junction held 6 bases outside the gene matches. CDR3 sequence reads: CASSVRLAGGANEQFF. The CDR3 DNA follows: TGTGCCAGCAGCGTCCGACTAGCGGGAGGGGCCAATGAGCAGTTCTTC.

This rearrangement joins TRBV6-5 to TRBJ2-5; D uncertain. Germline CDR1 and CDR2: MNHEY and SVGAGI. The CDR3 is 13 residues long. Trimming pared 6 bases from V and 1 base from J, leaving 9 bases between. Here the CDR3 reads CASRRAAQETQYF. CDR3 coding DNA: TGTGCCAGCAGAAGGGCAGCCCAAGAGACCCAGTACTTC.

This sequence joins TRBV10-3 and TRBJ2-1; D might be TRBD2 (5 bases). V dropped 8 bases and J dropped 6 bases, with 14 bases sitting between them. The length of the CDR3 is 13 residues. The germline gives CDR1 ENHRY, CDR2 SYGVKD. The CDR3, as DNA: TGTGCCATCGGGAGTCGTGACCTCAATGAGCAGTTCTTC. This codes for CAIGSRDLNEQFF.

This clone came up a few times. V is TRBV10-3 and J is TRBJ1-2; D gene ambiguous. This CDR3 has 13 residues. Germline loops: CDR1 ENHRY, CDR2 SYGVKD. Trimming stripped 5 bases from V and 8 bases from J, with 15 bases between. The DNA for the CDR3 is TGTGCCATCAGTATTGACCAGGCACGGGGCTACACCTTC. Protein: CAISIDQARGYTF.

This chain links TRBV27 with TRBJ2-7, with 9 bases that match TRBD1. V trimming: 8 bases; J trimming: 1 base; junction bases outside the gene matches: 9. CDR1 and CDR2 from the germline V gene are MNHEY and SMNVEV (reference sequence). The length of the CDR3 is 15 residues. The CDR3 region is CASCKTGTGSYEQYF. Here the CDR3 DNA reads TGTGCCAGCTGTAAGACCGGGACAGGGTCCTACGAGCAGTACTTC.

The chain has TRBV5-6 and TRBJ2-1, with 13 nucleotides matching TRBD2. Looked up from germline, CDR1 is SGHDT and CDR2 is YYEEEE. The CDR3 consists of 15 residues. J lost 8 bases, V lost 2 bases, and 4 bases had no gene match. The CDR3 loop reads CASSLGLAGEYEQFF. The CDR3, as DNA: TGTGCCAGCAGCTTAGGACTAGCGGGAGAATATGAGCAGTTCTTC.

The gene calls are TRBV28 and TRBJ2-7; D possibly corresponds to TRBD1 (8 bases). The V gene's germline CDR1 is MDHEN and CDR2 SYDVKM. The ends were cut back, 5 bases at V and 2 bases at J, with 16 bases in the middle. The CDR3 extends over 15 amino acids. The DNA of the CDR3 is TGTGCCAGCAGTGGGGGAGGGACAGGTACCTACGAGCAGTACTTC. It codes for CASSGGGTGTYEQYF. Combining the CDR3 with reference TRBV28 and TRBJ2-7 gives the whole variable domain DVKVTQSSRYLVKRTGEKVFLECVQDMDHENMFWYRQDPGLGLRLIYFSYDVKMKEKGDIPEGYSVSREKKERFSLILESASTNQTSMYLCASSGGGTGTYEQYFGPGTRLTVT.

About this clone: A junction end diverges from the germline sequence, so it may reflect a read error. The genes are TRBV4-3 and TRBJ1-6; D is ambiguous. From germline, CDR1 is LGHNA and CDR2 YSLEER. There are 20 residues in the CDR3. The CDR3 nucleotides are TGCGCCAGCAGTCAAGATAACAGAAAAGGGTCGGAGATGGCGGATTCACCCCTCCACTTT. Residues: CASSQDNRKGSEMADSPLHF.

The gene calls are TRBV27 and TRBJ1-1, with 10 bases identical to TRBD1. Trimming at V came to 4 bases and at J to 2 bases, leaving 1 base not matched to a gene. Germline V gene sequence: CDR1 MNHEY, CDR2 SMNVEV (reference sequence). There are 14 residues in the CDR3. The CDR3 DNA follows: TGTGCCAGCAGTTGGGACAGGGGCAACACTGAAGCTTTCTTT. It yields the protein CASSWDRGNTEAFF.

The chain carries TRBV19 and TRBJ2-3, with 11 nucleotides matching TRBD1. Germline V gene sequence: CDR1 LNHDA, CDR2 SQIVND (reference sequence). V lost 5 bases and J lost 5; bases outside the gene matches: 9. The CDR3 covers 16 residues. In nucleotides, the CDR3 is TGTGCCAGTAGTCCGGACCGGGACAGGGGGGTAGATACGCAGTATTTT. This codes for CASSPDRDRGVDTQYF.

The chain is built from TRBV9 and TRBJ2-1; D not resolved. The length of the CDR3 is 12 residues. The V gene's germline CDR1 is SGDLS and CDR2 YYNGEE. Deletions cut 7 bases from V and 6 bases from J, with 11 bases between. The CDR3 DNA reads TGTGCCAGCGCCCCACGGCCCAATGAGCAGTTCTTC. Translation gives CASAPRPNEQFF.

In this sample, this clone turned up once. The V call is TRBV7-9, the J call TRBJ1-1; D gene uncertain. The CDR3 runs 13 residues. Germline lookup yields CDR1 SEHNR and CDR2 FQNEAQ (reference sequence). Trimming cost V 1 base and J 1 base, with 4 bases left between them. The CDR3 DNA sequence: TGTGCCAGCAGCTTAGTTGGGAACACTGAAGCTTTCTTT. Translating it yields CASSLVGNTEAFF.

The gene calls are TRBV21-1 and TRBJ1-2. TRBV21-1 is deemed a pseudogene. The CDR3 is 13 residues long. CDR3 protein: CASSRDRPSGYTF. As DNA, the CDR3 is TGTGCCAGCAGCAGAGACCGACCGAGTGGCTACACCTTC.